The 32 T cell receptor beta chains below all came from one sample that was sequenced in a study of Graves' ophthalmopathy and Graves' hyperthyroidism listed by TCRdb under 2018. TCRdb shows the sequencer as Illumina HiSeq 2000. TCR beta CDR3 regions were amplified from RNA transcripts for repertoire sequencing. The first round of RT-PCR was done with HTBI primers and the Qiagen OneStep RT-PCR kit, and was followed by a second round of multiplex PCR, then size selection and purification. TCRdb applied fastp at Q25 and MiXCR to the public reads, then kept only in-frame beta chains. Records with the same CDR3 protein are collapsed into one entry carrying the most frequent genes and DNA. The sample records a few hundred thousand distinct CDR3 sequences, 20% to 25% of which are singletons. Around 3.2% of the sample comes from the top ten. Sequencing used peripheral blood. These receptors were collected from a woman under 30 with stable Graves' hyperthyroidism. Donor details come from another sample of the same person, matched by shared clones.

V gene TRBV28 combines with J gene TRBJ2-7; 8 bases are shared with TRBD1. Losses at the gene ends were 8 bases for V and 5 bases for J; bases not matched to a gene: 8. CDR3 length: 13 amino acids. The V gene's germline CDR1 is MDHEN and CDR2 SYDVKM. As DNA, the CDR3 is TGTGCCAGCGGCGACAGGGGCTACGACGAGCAGTACTTC. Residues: CASGDRGYDEQYF.

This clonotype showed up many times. The DNA for the CDR3 is TGTGCCAGTAGTATAGCGGGAGGGCTCTACGAGCAGTACTTC. Encoded protein: CASSIAGGLYEQYF. The V call is TRBV19, the J call TRBJ2-7, with 8 bases that match TRBD2. J gave up 3 bases and V 1 base, and 2 bases lay outside the gene matches. The germline V gene encodes CDR1 LNHDA and CDR2 SQIVND (reference sequence). This CDR3 region has 14 residues.

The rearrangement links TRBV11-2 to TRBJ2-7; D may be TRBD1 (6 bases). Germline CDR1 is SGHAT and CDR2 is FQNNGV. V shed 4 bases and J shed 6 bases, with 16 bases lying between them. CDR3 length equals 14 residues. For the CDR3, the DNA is TGTGCCAGCAGCTCCGCACAGGGTATAGGCGAGCAGTACTTC. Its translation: CASSSAQGIGEQYF.

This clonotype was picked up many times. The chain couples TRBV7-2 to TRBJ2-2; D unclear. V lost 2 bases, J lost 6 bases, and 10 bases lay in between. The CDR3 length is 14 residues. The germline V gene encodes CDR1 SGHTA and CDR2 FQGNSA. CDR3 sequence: CASSLWHLSGELFF. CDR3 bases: TGTGCCAGCAGCTTATGGCACCTATCCGGGGAGCTGTTTTTT.

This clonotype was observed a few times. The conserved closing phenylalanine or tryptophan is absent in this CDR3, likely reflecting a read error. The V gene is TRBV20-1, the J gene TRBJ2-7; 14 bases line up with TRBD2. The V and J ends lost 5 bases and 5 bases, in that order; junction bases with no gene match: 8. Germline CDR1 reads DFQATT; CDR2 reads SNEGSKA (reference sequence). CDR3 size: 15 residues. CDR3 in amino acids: CSAHTGTSGSHEQYL. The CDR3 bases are TGCAGTGCTCATACCGGGACTAGCGGGAGTCACGAGCAGTACCTC.

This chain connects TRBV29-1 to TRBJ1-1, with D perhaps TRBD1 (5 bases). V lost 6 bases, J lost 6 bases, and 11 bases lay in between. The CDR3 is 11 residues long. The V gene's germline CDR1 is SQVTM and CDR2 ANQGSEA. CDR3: CSVGEGSEAFF. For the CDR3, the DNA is TGCAGCGTGGGGGAGGGGTCTGAAGCTTTCTTT.

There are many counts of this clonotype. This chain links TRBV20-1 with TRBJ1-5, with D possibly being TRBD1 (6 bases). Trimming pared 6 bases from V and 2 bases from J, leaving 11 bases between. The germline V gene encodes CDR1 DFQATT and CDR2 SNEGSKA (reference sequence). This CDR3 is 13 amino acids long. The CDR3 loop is CSARTERNQPQHF. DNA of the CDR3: TGCAGTGCCCGGACAGAGCGCAATCAGCCCCAGCATTTT.

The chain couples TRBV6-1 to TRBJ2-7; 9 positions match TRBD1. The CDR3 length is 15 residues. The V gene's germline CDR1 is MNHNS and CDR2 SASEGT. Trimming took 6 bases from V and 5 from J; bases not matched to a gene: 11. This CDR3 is CASRATGGAIHEQYF. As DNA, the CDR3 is TGTGCCAGCAGAGCTACAGGGGGCGCGATCCACGAGCAGTACTTC.

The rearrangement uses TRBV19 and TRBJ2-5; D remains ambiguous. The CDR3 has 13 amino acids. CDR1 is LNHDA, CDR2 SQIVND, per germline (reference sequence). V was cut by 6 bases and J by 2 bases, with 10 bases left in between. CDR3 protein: CASRDLPQETQYF. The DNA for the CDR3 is TGTGCCAGTAGGGACCTACCACAAGAGACCCAGTACTTC.

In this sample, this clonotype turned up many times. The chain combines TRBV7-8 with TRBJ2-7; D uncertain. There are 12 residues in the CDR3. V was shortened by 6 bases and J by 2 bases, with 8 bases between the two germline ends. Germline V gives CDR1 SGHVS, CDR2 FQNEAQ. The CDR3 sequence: CASSPFAYEQYF. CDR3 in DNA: TGTGCCAGCAGTCCATTTGCCTACGAGCAGTACTTC.

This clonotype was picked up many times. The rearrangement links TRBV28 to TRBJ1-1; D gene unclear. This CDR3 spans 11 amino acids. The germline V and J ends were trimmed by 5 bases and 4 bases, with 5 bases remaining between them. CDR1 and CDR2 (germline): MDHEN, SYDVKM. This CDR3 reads CASSPGTEAFF. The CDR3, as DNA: TGTGCCAGCAGTCCGGGCACTGAAGCTTTCTTT.

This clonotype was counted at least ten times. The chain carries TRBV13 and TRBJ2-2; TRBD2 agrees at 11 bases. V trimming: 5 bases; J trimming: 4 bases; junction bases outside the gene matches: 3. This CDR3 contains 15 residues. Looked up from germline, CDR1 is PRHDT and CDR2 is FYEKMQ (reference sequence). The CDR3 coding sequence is TGTGCCAGCAGCCTTAGCGGGAGGGCCACCGGGGAGCTGTTTTTT. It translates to CASSLSGRATGELFF.

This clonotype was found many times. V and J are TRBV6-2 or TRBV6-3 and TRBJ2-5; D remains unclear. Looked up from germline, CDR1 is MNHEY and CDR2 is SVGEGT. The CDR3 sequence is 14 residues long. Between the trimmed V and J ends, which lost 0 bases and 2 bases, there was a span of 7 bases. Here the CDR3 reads CASSYSGVQETQYF. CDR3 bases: TGTGCCAGCAGTTACTCTGGGGTTCAAGAGACCCAGTACTTC.

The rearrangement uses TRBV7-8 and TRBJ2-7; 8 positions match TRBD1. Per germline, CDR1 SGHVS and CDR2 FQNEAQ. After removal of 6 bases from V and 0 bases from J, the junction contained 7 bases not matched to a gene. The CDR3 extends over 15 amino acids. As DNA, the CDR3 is TGTGCCAGCAGGTCAGGGGGCTTTAGCTCCTACGAGCAGTACTTC. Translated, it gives CASRSGGFSSYEQYF.

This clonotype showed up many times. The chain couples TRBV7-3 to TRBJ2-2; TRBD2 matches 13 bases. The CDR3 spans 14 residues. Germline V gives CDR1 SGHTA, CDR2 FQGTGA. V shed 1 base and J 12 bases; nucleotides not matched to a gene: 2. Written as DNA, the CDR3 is TGTGCCAGCAGCTTAAGACTAGCGGGAGGTCAGCTGTTTTTT. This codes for CASSLRLAGGQLFF.

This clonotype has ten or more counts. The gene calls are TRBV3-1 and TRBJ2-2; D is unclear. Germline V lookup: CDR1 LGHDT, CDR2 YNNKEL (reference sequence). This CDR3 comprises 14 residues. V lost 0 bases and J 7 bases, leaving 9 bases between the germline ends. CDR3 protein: CASSQDSGSGELFF. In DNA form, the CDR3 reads TGTGCCAGCAGCCAAGATTCCGGAAGCGGGGAGCTGTTTTTT. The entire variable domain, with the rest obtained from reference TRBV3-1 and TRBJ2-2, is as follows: DTAVSQTPKYLVTQMGNDKSIKCEQNLGHDTMYWYKQDSKKFLKIMFSYNNKELIINETVPNRFSPKSPDKAHLNLHINSLELGDSAVYFCASSQDSGSGELFFGEGSRLTVL.

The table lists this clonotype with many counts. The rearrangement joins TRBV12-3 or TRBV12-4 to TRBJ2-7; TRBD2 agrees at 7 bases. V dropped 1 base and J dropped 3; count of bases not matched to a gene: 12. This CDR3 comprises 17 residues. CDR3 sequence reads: CASSLGASGGLIYEQYF. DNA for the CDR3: TGTGCCAGCAGTTTAGGGGCTTCGGGGGGTCTGATCTACGAGCAGTACTTC.

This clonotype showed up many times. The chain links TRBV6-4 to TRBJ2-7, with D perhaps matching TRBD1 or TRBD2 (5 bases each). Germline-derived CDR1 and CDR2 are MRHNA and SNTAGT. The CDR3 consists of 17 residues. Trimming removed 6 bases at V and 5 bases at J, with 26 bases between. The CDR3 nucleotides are TGTGCCAGCAGCCGCCGGGGCAGACCATTAGCCCCCCACGAGCAGTACTTC. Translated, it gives CASSRRGRPLAPHEQYF.

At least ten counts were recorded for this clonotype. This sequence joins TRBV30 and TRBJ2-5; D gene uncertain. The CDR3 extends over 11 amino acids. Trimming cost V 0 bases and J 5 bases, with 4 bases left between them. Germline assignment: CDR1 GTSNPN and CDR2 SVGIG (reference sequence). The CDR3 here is CAWSVGETQYF. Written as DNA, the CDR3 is TGTGCCTGGAGTGTAGGGGAGACCCAGTACTTC.

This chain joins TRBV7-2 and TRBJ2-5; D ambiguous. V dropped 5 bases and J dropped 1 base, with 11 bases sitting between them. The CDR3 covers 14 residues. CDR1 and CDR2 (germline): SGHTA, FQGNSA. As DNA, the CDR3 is TGTGCCAGCAGCCGAGACCACTCCCAAGAGACCCAGTACTTC. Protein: CASSRDHSQETQYF.

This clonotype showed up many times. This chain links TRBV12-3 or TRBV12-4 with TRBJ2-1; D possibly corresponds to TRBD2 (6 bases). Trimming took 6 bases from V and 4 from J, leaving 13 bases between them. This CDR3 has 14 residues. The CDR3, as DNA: TGTGCCAGCAGCCTCGTGGGGGGATACAATGAGCAGTTCTTC. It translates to CASSLVGGYNEQFF.

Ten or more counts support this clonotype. This CDR3 reads CASSRPGETQYF. The CDR3 DNA follows: TGTGCCAGCAGTAGACCGGGGGAGACCCAGTACTTC. V usage is TRBV27 and J usage is TRBJ2-5, with a weak D call TRBD2 (5 bases). Germline CDR1 and CDR2: MNHEY and SMNVEV (reference sequence). V was trimmed by 5 bases and J by 5 bases, leaving 9 bases between them. There are 12 residues in the CDR3.

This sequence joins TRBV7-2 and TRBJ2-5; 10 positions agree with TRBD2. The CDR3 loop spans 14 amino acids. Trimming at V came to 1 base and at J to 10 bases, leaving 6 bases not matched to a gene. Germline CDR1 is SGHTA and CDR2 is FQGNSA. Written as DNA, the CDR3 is TGTGCCAGCAGCTTAGTAGCTAGCGGGGGAATCCAGTACTTC. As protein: CASSLVASGGIQYF.

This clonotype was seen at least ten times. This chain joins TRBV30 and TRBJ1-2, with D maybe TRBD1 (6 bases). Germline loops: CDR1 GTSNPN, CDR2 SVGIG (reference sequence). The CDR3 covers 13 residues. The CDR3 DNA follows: TGTGCTTGCCTCGGGGGCCATAACTATGGCTACACCTTC. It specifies CACLGGHNYGYTF.

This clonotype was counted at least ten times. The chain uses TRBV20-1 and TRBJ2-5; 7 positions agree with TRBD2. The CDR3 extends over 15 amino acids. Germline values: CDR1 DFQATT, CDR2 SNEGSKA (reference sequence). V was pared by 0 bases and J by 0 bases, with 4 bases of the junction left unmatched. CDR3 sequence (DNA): TGCAGTGCTAGAGATCCAGCGGGAAACCAAGAGACCCAGTACTTC. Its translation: CSARDPAGNQETQYF.

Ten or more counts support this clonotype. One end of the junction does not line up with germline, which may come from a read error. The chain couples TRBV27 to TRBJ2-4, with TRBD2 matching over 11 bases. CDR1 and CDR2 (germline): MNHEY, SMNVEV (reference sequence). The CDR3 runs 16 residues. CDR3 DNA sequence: TGTGCCAGCAGTCCCCGGCTAGCGGGAGGTGGGGACATTAAGTACTTC. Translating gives CASSPRLAGGGDIKYF.

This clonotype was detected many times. CDR3 DNA: TGTGCCAGCAGCACTAGCCAGAGACTTCTAACTTTC. Protein: CASSTSQRLLTF. The V and J genes are TRBV9 and TRBJ2-6; D perhaps matches TRBD2 (6 bases). Germline CDR1 is SGDLS and CDR2 is YYNGEE. The V end lost 4 bases, the J end lost 19 bases, and 18 bases lay between the germline ends. This CDR3 is built from 12 residues.

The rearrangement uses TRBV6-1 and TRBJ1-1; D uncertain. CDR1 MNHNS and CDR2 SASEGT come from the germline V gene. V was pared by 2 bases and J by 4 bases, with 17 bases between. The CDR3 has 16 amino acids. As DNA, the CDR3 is TGTGCCAGCAGTGAAAACCGGGGATCTCTGGGCACTGAAGCTTTCTTT. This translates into CASSENRGSLGTEAFF.

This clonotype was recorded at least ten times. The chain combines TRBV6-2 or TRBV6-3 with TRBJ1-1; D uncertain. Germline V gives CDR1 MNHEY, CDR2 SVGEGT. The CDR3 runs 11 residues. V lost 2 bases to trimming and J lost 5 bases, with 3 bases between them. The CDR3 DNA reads TGTGCCAGCAGTTACCTGACTGAAGCTTTCTTT. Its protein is CASSYLTEAFF.

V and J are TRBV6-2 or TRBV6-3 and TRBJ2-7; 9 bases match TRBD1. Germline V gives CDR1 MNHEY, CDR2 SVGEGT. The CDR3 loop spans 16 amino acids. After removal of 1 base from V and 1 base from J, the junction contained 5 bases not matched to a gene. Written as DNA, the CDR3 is TGTGCCAGCAGTTACTACAGGGACAGGGCATCCTACGAGCAGTACTTC. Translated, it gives CASSYYRDRASYEQYF.

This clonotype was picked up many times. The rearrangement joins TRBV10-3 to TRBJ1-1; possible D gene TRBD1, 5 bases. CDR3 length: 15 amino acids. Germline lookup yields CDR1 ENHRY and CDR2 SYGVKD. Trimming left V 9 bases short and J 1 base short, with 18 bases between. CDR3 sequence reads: CAMRGGGIENTEAFF. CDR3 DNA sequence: TGTGCCATGCGCGGGGGAGGGATAGAGAACACTGAAGCTTTCTTT.

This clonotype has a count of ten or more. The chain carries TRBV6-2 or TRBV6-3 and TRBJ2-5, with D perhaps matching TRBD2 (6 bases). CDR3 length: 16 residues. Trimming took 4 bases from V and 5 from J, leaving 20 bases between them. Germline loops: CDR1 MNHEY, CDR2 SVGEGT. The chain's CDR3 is CASSWNRESLSETQYF. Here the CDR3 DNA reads TGTGCCAGCAGTTGGAATCGGGAGTCACTGTCGGAGACCCAGTACTTC.